The 32 T cell receptor beta chains in this list originate from one sample, sequenced in a study of T cells after somatic rescue of genetic block (TCRdb year 2020). The protocol used for the library was the immunoSEQ multiplex PCR assay. Sourced from immuneACCESS, this table was stored by TCRdb with only in-frame sequences that have V and J called. A share of the clones is absent; for the studies checked, an unresolved V gene accounts for under half, and the remainder has no known explanation. Counted in this sample were 100,000 to 120,000 clones; approximately 90% of them appeared once. Of the sample, around 1.5% falls within the top ten clones. The sample taken for sequencing was peripheral blood mononuclear cells (PBMCs). All receptors come from a woman under 30.

This chain links TRBV9 with TRBJ2-3; 7 bases are shared with TRBD2. CDR1 and CDR2 from the germline V gene are SGDLS and YYNGEE. With 4 bases clipped from V and 6 bases from J, the junction kept 14 bases outside the gene matches. There are 16 residues in the CDR3. The CDR3 protein is CASSPGAGTGSDTQYF. The DNA for the CDR3 is TGTGCCAGCAGCCCAGGAGCGGGGACCGGATCGGATACGCAGTATTTT.

J is TRBJ2-5 and V is TRBV6-5; TRBD1 aligns across 7 bases. The ends lost 0 bases at V and 4 bases at J; junction bases unmatched: 5. Germline CDR1 is MNHEY and CDR2 is SVGAGI. The CDR3 loop spans 15 amino acids. The CDR3 here is CASSYSIRTGETQYF. The DNA of the CDR3 is TGTGCCAGCAGTTACTCGATTCGGACAGGAGAGACCCAGTACTTC.

V gene TRBV11-2 combines with J gene TRBJ2-3, with a weak D call TRBD1 (5 bases). Per germline, CDR1 SGHAT and CDR2 FQNNGV. V was shortened by 1 base and J by 5 bases, with 13 bases between the two germline ends. The CDR3 length is 15 residues. The CDR3 region has the DNA TGTGCCAGCAGCTTAGGGGCAGGGTTTGGAGATACGCAGTATTTT. As protein: CASSLGAGFGDTQYF.

This chain uses TRBV5-1 with TRBJ2-7, with D maybe TRBD1 (6 bases). V lost 0 bases and J lost 6, with 19 bases in between. CDR1 is SGHRS, CDR2 YFSETQ, per germline. The CDR3 spans 16 residues. The CDR3 DNA follows: TGCGCCAGCAGCTTGGCCGGGGACATCGTGCTCGCCGAGCAGTACTTC. This gives the protein CASSLAGDIVLAEQYF.

The rearrangement links TRBV6-6 to TRBJ1-1, with D perhaps TRBD1 (6 bases). This CDR3 comprises 13 residues. Trimming cost V 8 bases and J 4 bases, with 14 bases left between them. Looked up from germline, CDR1 is MNHNY and CDR2 is SVGAGI (reference sequence). CDR3 protein: CASGTRGGTEAFF. CDR3 in DNA: TGTGCCAGCGGGACGAGGGGGGGCACTGAAGCTTTCTTT.

The chain links TRBV18 to TRBJ1-1; TRBD1 matches at 10 bases. V dropped 2 bases and J dropped 5; count of bases not matched to a gene: 5. Per the germline V gene, CDR1 is KGHSH and CDR2 is LQKENI. CDR3 length equals 15 residues. CDR3 amino acids: CASSPDRGLGTEAFF. The CDR3 nucleotides read TGTGCCAGCTCACCAGACAGGGGGCTGGGGACTGAAGCTTTCTTT.

The V gene is TRBV30, the J gene TRBJ2-1; 10 nucleotides agree with TRBD2. The CDR3 contains 16 residues. CDR1 and CDR2 (germline): GTSNPN, SVGIG (reference sequence). The V and J ends lost 2 bases and 1 base, in that order; junction bases with no gene match: 5. The CDR3: CAWSPSGGLSYNEQFF. The CDR3 region has the DNA TGTGCCTGGAGTCCTAGCGGGGGACTTTCCTACAATGAGCAGTTCTTC.

The CDR3 sequence is CASSPTSGGFEQYF. In DNA form, the CDR3 reads TGTGCCAGCAGCCCGACTAGCGGGGGGTTCGAGCAGTACTTC. The chain combines TRBV7-3 with TRBJ2-7; 13 bases align to TRBD2. The CDR3 runs 14 residues. Germline-derived CDR1 and CDR2 are SGHTA and FQGTGA. Trimming removed 5 bases from V and 6 bases from J; junction bases left unmatched: 4.

In its sample, this clone was seen once. This chain uses TRBV6-5 with TRBJ2-7; 10 bases match TRBD2. The CDR3 length is 15 residues. The V gene's germline CDR1 is MNHEY and CDR2 SVGAGI. Trimming cost V 8 bases and J 0 bases; bases outside gene matches: 7. CDR3: CASGLAGAVSYEQYF. CDR3 nucleotides: TGTGCCAGCGGGCTAGCGGGGGCCGTCTCCTACGAGCAGTACTTC.

The chain joins TRBV30 to TRBJ2-7, with a tentative D call TRBD2 (7 bases). The CDR3 sequence is 16 residues long. Germline values: CDR1 GTSNPN, CDR2 SVGIG (reference sequence). Trimming took 0 bases from V and 2 from J, leaving 17 bases between them. The CDR3, as DNA: TGTGCCTGGAGTGTACATGTCGCGGGGGCCCCCTACGAGCAGTACTTC. Its protein is CAWSVHVAGAPYEQYF.

The table lists this clone with a count of one. This sequence joins TRBV4-1 and TRBJ1-3; 7 bases map to TRBD1. Per the germline V gene, CDR1 is MGHRA and CDR2 is YSYEKL. The CDR3 extends over 20 amino acids. V gave up 5 bases and J gave up 0 bases; unmatched junction bases: 19. The CDR3 loop is CASSAGWTGSAETSGNTIYF. As DNA, the CDR3 is TGCGCCAGCAGCGCCGGGTGGACAGGCTCCGCGGAAACCTCTGGAAACACCATATATTTT.

This clone appeared a single time. The chain carries TRBV11-1 and TRBJ2-2; D is ambiguous. Germline V gene lookup returns CDR1 SGHAT and CDR2 FQDESV (reference sequence). Trimming cost V 0 bases and J 1 base, with 3 bases left between them. CDR3 length: 14 amino acids. CDR3 DNA: TGTGCCAGCAGCTTAGCCAGGAACACCGGGGAGCTGTTTTTT. Encoded protein: CASSLARNTGELFF.

The chain joins TRBV5-4 to TRBJ1-1, with TRBD1 matching over 7 bases. Germline CDR1 reads SGHNT; CDR2 reads YYREEE (reference sequence). Unmatched junction bases numbered 4, after V lost 5 bases and J lost 6 bases. This CDR3 has 12 amino acids. The CDR3: CASRYGQAEAFF. DNA of the CDR3: TGTGCCAGCAGATACGGACAGGCTGAAGCTTTCTTT.

The chain links TRBV7-9 to TRBJ2-2, with D perhaps TRBD1 (5 bases). V was shortened by 5 bases and J by 7 bases, with 11 bases between the two germline ends. The CDR3 is 13 amino acids. Looked up from germline, CDR1 is SEHNR and CDR2 is FQNEAQ (reference sequence). The chain's CDR3 is CASSLQGSGELFF. CDR3 DNA sequence: TGTGCCAGCAGCCTTCAGGGAAGCGGGGAGCTGTTTTTT.

This clone was seen just once. The gene calls are TRBV28 and TRBJ1-5, with 7 bases lining up with TRBD1. CDR3 length equals 13 residues. Germline CDR1 reads MDHEN; CDR2 reads SYDVKM. J gave up 2 bases and V 6 bases, and 1 base lay outside the gene matches. In nucleotides, the CDR3 is TGTGCCAGCAGAGGACAGGGCAATCAGCCCCAGCATTTT. Encoded protein: CASRGQGNQPQHF.

The J gene is TRBJ1-2, the V gene TRBV7-2; D perhaps matches TRBD1 (5 bases). Trimming left V 1 base short and J 4 bases short, with 7 bases between. Germline-derived CDR1 and CDR2 are SGHTA and FQGNSA. The CDR3 contains 13 residues. The CDR3 nucleotides are TGTGCCAGCAGCTTAGGACAGACCTATGGCTACACCTTC. It is translated as CASSLGQTYGYTF.

The V gene is TRBV6-1, the J gene TRBJ1-2; 7 positions match TRBD1. Germline assignment: CDR1 MNHNS and CDR2 SASEGT. J gave up 7 bases and V 5 bases, and 7 bases lay outside the gene matches. The CDR3 is made up of 13 amino acids. The CDR3 protein is CASSRDRASGYTF. The DNA of the CDR3 is TGTGCCAGCAGTCGAGACAGGGCCAGTGGCTACACCTTC.

The chain uses TRBV20-1 and TRBJ1-1, with D possibly matching TRBD1 (5 bases). The CDR3 has 10 amino acids. Germline CDR1 DFQATT, CDR2 SNEGSKA (reference sequence). CDR3 coding DNA: TGCAGGAGGGGTGGCACTGAAGCTTTCTTT. Translated, it gives CRRGGTEAFF.

The chain is built from TRBV6-1 and TRBJ2-3, with TRBD2 matching 11 bases. CDR3 length: 15 residues. After removal of 4 bases from V and 2 bases from J, the junction contained 2 bases not matched to a gene. CDR1 and CDR2 (germline): MNHNS, SASEGT. DNA of the CDR3: TGTGCCAGCAGTGTAGCGGGGGGGACCACAGATACGCAGTATTTT. Amino acids: CASSVAGGTTDTQYF.

The rearrangement uses TRBV19 and TRBJ2-2, with D possibly matching TRBD2 (7 bases). V dropped 7 bases and J dropped 5 bases, with 17 bases sitting between them. This CDR3 has 15 residues. CDR1 and CDR2 from the germline V gene are LNHDA and SQIVND (reference sequence). The CDR3 DNA reads as TGTGCCAGTATCCCTCGGGGGGCCGAAACCGGGGAGCTGTTTTTT. Its translation: CASIPRGAETGELFF.

This chain links TRBV29-1 with TRBJ2-3; 7 nucleotides agree with TRBD2. The CDR3 extends over 16 amino acids. V dropped 7 bases and J dropped 0; count of bases not matched to a gene: 13. The V gene's germline CDR1 is SQVTM and CDR2 ANQGSEA. CDR3: CSARTGAGTSTDTQYF. In DNA form, the CDR3 reads TGCAGCGCCCGAACCGGAGCGGGGACTAGCACAGATACGCAGTATTTT.

The J gene is TRBJ1-5, the V gene TRBV7-9; D ambiguous. The CDR3 totals 13 residues. Trimming cost V 0 bases and J 5 bases, with 5 bases left between them. Germline CDR1 reads SEHNR; CDR2 reads FQNEAQ (reference sequence). This CDR3 reads CASSLAGYQPQHF. Here the CDR3 DNA reads TGTGCCAGCAGCTTAGCAGGGTATCAGCCCCAGCATTTT.

The genes are TRBV5-1 and TRBJ1-2; no clear D gene. CDR1 SGHRS and CDR2 YFSETQ come from the germline V gene. Trimming cost V 7 bases and J 2 bases, with 24 bases left between them. The CDR3 is 17 residues long. Here the CDR3 DNA reads TGCGCCAGCTCTCCTGGCCTTCGGGGTCAAAGCAACTATGGCTACACCTTC. Translation gives CASSPGLRGQSNYGYTF.

This chain joins TRBV29-1 and TRBJ2-3; the D gene is possibly TRBD2 (6 bases). V shed 0 bases and J shed 9 bases, with 13 bases lying between them. From germline, CDR1 is SQVTM and CDR2 ANQGSEA. The CDR3 spans 13 residues. The CDR3 spells CSVEEEEGLTQYF. For the CDR3, the DNA is TGCAGCGTTGAAGAGGAGGAGGGGTTGACGCAGTATTTT.

The chain recombines TRBV18 with TRBJ2-7; D not resolved. V was trimmed by 3 bases and J by 5 bases, leaving 17 bases between them. The CDR3 sequence is 15 residues long. The germline V gene has CDR1 KGHSH and CDR2 LQKENI. The CDR3 sequence: CASSPLARSRNEQYF. The CDR3 coding sequence is TGTGCCAGCTCACCTCTTGCACGGTCCCGAAACGAGCAGTACTTC. The whole variable domain, filled in from reference TRBV18 and TRBJ2-7, reads NAGVMQNPRHLVRRRGQEARLRCSPMKGHSHVYWYRQLPEEGLKFMVYLQKENIIDESGMPKERFSAEFPKEGPSILRIQQVVRGDSAAYFCASSPLARSRNEQYFGPGTRLTVT.

The chain couples TRBV6-5 to TRBJ2-7; D is uncertain. With 2 bases removed from V and 3 bases from J, the gap between germline ends came to 14 bases. Germline-derived CDR1 and CDR2 are MNHEY and SVGAGI. The CDR3 is made up of 15 amino acids. The CDR3 loop is CASSYHRPEFYEQYF. The DNA for the CDR3 is TGTGCCAGCAGTTACCATCGACCGGAATTCTACGAGCAGTACTTC.

This chain connects TRBV7-3 to TRBJ1-3; perhaps TRBD1 as D (5 bases). Germline V lookup: CDR1 SGHTA, CDR2 FQGTGA. The length of the CDR3 is 17 residues. With 4 bases removed from V and 5 bases from J, the gap between germline ends came to 21 bases. The CDR3 sequence: CASSWCSVVTERNTIYF. The CDR3 region has the DNA TGTGCCAGCAGCTGGTGCTCAGTGGTGACAGAGCGAAACACCATATATTTT.

This chain links TRBV2 with TRBJ1-1; D gene unclear. CDR3 length equals 13 residues. Germline V CDR1 and CDR2: SNHLY, FYNNEI. V was cut by 3 bases and J by 1 base, with 6 bases left in between. CDR3: CASSEGWNTEAFF. The CDR3 nucleotides read TGTGCCAGCAGTGAGGGCTGGAACACTGAAGCTTTCTTT.

This rearrangement joins TRBV7-2 to TRBJ1-6; 7 positions match TRBD1. V lost 4 bases, J lost 6 bases, and 3 bases stayed unmatched. The CDR3 runs to 14 residues. Germline lookup yields CDR1 SGHTA and CDR2 FQGNSA. CDR3 in DNA: TGTGCCAGCAGCTACGGACAGGTTAATTCACCCCTCCACTTT. Translating it yields CASSYGQVNSPLHF.

This clone is medium-sized within its sample. The chain combines TRBV4-2 with TRBJ1-1, with TRBD1 identical over 11 bases. This CDR3 contains 14 residues. The V and J ends lost 4 bases and 7 bases, in that order; junction bases with no gene match: 5. Looked up from germline, CDR1 is LGHNA and CDR2 is YNFKEQ. The CDR3 spells CASSRTGGRDEAFF. CDR3 DNA sequence: TGTGCCAGCAGCCGGACAGGGGGCCGAGATGAAGCTTTCTTT.

The V gene is TRBV15, the J gene TRBJ1-2; D unresolved. Trimming stripped 0 bases from V and 8 bases from J, with 13 bases between. In germline, CDR1 is LNHNV, CDR2 YYDKDF (reference sequence). This CDR3 spans 14 amino acids. This CDR3 reads CATSRDTTPGGYTF. DNA for the CDR3: TGTGCCACCAGCAGAGATACGACGCCGGGCGGCTACACCTTC.

The chain couples TRBV16 to TRBJ1-5; D not resolved. This CDR3 spans 17 amino acids. The germline V and J ends were trimmed by 0 bases and 3 bases, with 15 bases remaining between them. Germline values: CDR1 KGHSY, CDR2 FQNENV. The CDR3 sequence: CASSQSLIGLANQPQHF. CDR3 nucleotide sequence: TGTGCCAGCAGCCAATCGTTGATAGGGCTCGCCAATCAGCCCCAGCATTTT.